The T cell receptor (beta chain) under discussion was sequenced for a study of cytomegalovirus exposure and HLA in healthy donors. The PCR made use of 60 Vbeta and 13 Jbeta primers. The assay was immunoSEQ multiplex PCR, and TCRdb's table has in-frame clones only and misses some. The sample has more than 120,000 clones; about four fifths are singletons. Comment on this clone: Its cognate antigen is unknown. One end of the junction varies from germline; a read error may be responsible.

The study's findings and limits: Reports state that TCR beta sequences accurately predicted most subjects' HLA-A and HLA-B alleles. Sequencing depth roughly uniform across donors was assumed in presence/absence analyses. An analysis that was carried out later associated fewer than 20,000 TCR beta sequences with HLA alleles at 0.05 false discovery rate.

The specimen was PBMCs. The sequence was collected from a woman between 40 and 50 years old in good health and CMV-seropositive.

CDR3 residues: CSSSDGLASLGVETQYF. The DNA for the CDR3 is TGTTCCAGCAGCGACGGACTAGCGAGCCTGGGGGTAGAGACCCAGTACTTC. J is TRBJ2-5 and V is TRBV7-9; 9 bases agree with TRBD2. CDR3 length equals 17 residues. From germline, CDR1 is SEHNR and CDR2 FQNEAQ (reference sequence). Looking up the rest from reference TRBV7-9 and TRBJ2-5 gives the full variable domain: DTGVSQNPRHKITKRGQNVTFRCDPISEHNRLYWYRQTLGQGPEFLTYFQNEAQLEKSRLLSDRFSAERPKGSFSTLEIQRTEQGDSAMYLCSSSDGLASLGVETQYFGPGTRLLVL.